The clone carrying this T cell receptor (beta chain) was counted only a few times. Its cognate antigen is unknown. The length of the CDR3 is 13 residues. Per germline, CDR1 SGHVS and CDR2 FQNEAQ. V gave up 6 bases and J gave up 4 bases, with 13 bases separating them. This sample was taken from a study of CD8 T cells in ankylosing spondylitis. Findings of the study overall: Disease-linked clones were CD8+ and relatively rare in peripheral blood. Seemingly characteristic of ankylosing spondylitis blood was a TCR beta motif consisting of several highly homologous variants. Within matched ankylosing spondylitis synovial fluid, disease-linked clones were reportedly significantly enriched. Earlier authors reported some of these motif variants in reactive arthritis synovial fluid and blood.

TCR beta libraries were made by quantitative 5'-RACE with molecular barcodes. TCRdb used MiXCR to reprocess the 5' RACE reads, holding one entry per CDR3 protein. Among about 500,000 distinct CDR3 sequences listed, about 5.2% were seen once. This receptor was identified in a male donor with ankylosing spondylitis. Sample: blood, either unsorted or a sorted T cell fraction (not recorded which). V usage is TRBV7-8 and J usage is TRBJ2-7; D gene uncertain. CDR3 coding DNA: TGTGCCAGCAGGCCACCCTTGGTGTACGAGCAGTACTTC. This codes for CASRPPLVYEQYF.